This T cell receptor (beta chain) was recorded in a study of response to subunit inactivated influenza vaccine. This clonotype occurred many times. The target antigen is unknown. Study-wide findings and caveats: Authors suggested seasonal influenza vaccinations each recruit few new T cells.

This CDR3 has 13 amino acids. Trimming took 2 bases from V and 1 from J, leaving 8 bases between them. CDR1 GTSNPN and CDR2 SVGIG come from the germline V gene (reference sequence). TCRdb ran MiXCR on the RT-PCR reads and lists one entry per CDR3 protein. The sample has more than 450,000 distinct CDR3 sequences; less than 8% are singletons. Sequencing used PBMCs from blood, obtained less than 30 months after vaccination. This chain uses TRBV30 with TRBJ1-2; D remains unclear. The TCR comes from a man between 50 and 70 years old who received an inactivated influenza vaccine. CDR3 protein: CAWSRTVNYGYTF. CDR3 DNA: TGTGCCTGGAGTCGCACAGTTAACTATGGCTACACCTTC. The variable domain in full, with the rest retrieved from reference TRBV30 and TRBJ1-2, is SQTIHQWPATLVQPVGSPLSLECTVEGTSNPNLYWYRQAAGRGLQLLFYSVGIGQISSEVPQNLSASRPQDRQFILSSKKLLLSDSGFYLCAWSRTVNYGYTFGSGTRLTVV.